The 16 T cell receptor beta chains listed next were all sequenced from one sample in a study of shared clonotypes between healthy human individuals. This table comes from immunoSEQ multiplex PCR, and its TCRdb copy is limited to in-frame clones, with some not included. The table has over a million clones, approximately 98.5% seen once. The sequenced sample consisted of naive CD4+ T cells sorted from blood. This sample's subset: CD45RA+ positively selected. Receptors were obtained from a man under 40 in good health.

This chain links TRBV7-9 with TRBJ2-7; TRBD2 is a possible D gene (6 bases). This CDR3 has 14 amino acids. Germline V gives CDR1 SEHNR, CDR2 FQNEAQ (reference sequence). V was pared by 2 bases and J by 0 bases, with 8 bases between. The CDR3 sequence is CASSLWEVSYEQYF. The CDR3 DNA follows: TGTGCCAGCAGCTTATGGGAGGTCTCCTACGAGCAGTACTTC.

The CDR3 is CASSGTGGYTEAFF. As DNA, the CDR3 is TGTGCCAGCAGTGGGACAGGCGGTTACACTGAAGCTTTCTTT. J is TRBJ1-1 and V is TRBV6-6, with TRBD1 identical over 8 bases. Germline assignment: CDR1 MNHNY and CDR2 SVGAGI (reference sequence). The CDR3 runs to 14 residues. Unmatched junction bases numbered 5, after V lost 5 bases and J lost 3 bases.

The rearrangement links TRBV29-1 to TRBJ2-5; perhaps TRBD2 as D (5 bases). V was pared by 4 bases and J by 5 bases, with 11 bases between. CDR3 length: 12 amino acids. Germline CDR1 is SQVTM and CDR2 is ANQGSEA. The CDR3: CSVAEGRETQYF. The CDR3 nucleotides are TGCAGCGTTGCAGAGGGTCGTGAGACCCAGTACTTC.

This chain connects TRBV6-5 to TRBJ2-1; TRBD2 agrees at 9 bases. The CDR3 loop spans 15 amino acids. Per germline, CDR1 MNHEY and CDR2 SVGAGI. Trimming at V came to 2 bases and at J to 6 bases, leaving 5 bases not matched to a gene. The CDR3 spells CASSYGSGGSNEQFF. In nucleotides, the CDR3 is TGTGCCAGCAGTTACGGTAGCGGGGGATCCAATGAGCAGTTCTTC.

The J gene is TRBJ2-1, the V gene TRBV14; TRBD2 is a possible D gene (5 bases). There are 17 residues in the CDR3. With 0 bases removed from V and 10 bases from J, the gap between germline ends came to 22 bases. Germline loops: CDR1 SGHDN, CDR2 FVKESK. CDR3: CASSQDLRTPILREQFF. The CDR3 nucleotides are TGTGCCAGCAGCCAAGATTTACGGACTCCAATACTACGGGAGCAGTTCTTC.

J is TRBJ2-1 and V is TRBV11-2; weak D call: TRBD1 (6 bases). This CDR3 is 14 amino acids long. Germline lookup yields CDR1 SGHAT and CDR2 FQNNGV. Trimming took 5 bases from V and 3 from J, leaving 11 bases between them. This CDR3 reads CASSPRDIYNEQFF. The CDR3 DNA sequence: TGTGCCAGCAGCCCCCGGGACATCTACAATGAGCAGTTCTTC. Using reference TRBV11-2 and TRBJ2-1 for the parts outside the CDR3, the full variable domain is EAGVAQSPRYKIIEKRQSVAFWCNPISGHATLYWYQQILGQGPKLLIQFQNNGVVDDSQLPKDRFSAERLKGVDSTLKIQPAKLEDSAVYLCASSPRDIYNEQFFGPGTRLTVL.

The chain combines TRBV11-2 with TRBJ2-1; tentatively, D is TRBD2 (6 bases). The V gene lost 1 base and the J gene lost 8 bases, with 18 bases spanning the gap. From germline, CDR1 is SGHAT and CDR2 FQNNGV. There are 16 residues in the CDR3. CDR3 DNA sequence: TGTGCCAGCAGCTTAGTCCCCGGGAGAGGAACCTATGAGCAGTTCTTC. Its translation is CASSLVPGRGTYEQFF. Full variable domain (remainder filled in from reference TRBV11-2 and TRBJ2-1): EAGVAQSPRYKIIEKRQSVAFWCNPISGHATLYWYQQILGQGPKLLIQFQNNGVVDDSQLPKDRFSAERLKGVDSTLKIQPAKLEDSAVYLCASSLVPGRGTYEQFFGPGTRLTVL.

CDR3 DNA sequence: TGTGCCAGCAGCTTAGCACGGGGCTTGGACATCTACGAGCAGTACTTC. Residues: CASSLARGLDIYEQYF. The chain recombines TRBV7-9 with TRBJ2-7, with D tentatively TRBD1 or TRBD2 (5 bases each). The CDR3 is 16 amino acids. V lost 0 bases, J lost 3 bases, and 15 bases lay in between. Germline loops: CDR1 SEHNR, CDR2 FQNEAQ (reference sequence).

V is TRBV18 and J is TRBJ2-5, with D possibly matching TRBD2 (6 bases). The V end lost 1 base, the J end lost 2 bases, and 11 bases lay between the germline ends. The V gene's germline CDR1 is KGHSH and CDR2 LQKENI. This CDR3 region has 15 residues. In DNA form, the CDR3 reads TGTGCCAGCTCACCACTCCGGGGGTCACAAGAGACCCAGTACTTC. It codes for CASSPLRGSQETQYF. The variable domain in full, with the rest retrieved from reference TRBV18 and TRBJ2-5, is NAGVMQNPRHLVRRRGQEARLRCSPMKGHSHVYWYRQLPEEGLKFMVYLQKENIIDESGMPKERFSAEFPKEGPSILRIQQVVRGDSAAYFCASSPLRGSQETQYFGPGTRLLVL.

The V call is TRBV28, the J call TRBJ2-7; a possible D gene is TRBD2 (6 bases). The CDR3 has 12 amino acids. The germline V gene has CDR1 MDHEN and CDR2 SYDVKM. The V end was cut by 4 bases, the J end by 7 bases, with 11 bases between. The CDR3 region has the DNA TGTGCCAGCAGTTGGCGGGGTACGGAGCAGTACTTC. Translating gives CASSWRGTEQYF.

The chain is built from TRBV7-9 and TRBJ2-1; possible D gene TRBD2, 6 bases. CDR1 SEHNR and CDR2 FQNEAQ come from the germline V gene (reference sequence). Trimming removed 4 bases from V and 4 bases from J, with 17 bases in between. The CDR3 is 16 residues long. The DNA for the CDR3 is TGTGCCAGCAGCTCCGGACGGGACTCATCTTACAATGAGCAGTTCTTC. It encodes CASSSGRDSSYNEQFF. The full variable domain, its missing parts supplied by reference TRBV7-9 and TRBJ2-1, is DTGVSQNPRHKITKRGQNVTFRCDPISEHNRLYWYRQTLGQGPEFLTYFQNEAQLEKSRLLSDRFSAERPKGSFSTLEIQRTEQGDSAMYLCASSSGRDSSYNEQFFGPGTRLTVL.

The V and J genes are TRBV15 and TRBJ2-3; possibly TRBD2 for D (5 bases). V lost 4 bases to trimming and J lost 4 bases, with 18 bases between them. The germline CDR1 and CDR2 sequences are LNHNV and YYDKDF (reference sequence). The CDR3 length is 16 residues. CDR3 DNA sequence: TGTGCCACCAGCACCCCTATAGGGAGCTGGGCAGATACGCAGTATTTT. This gives the protein CATSTPIGSWADTQYF. Full variable domain (outside the CDR3, taken from reference TRBV15 and TRBJ2-3): DAMVIQNPRYQVTQFGKPVTLSCSQTLNHNVMYWYQQKSSQAPKLLFHYYDKDFNNEADTPDNFQSRRPNTSFCFLDIRSPGLGDTAMYLCATSTPIGSWADTQYFGPGTRLTVL.

Concerning this clone: The sample holds other DNA sequences that translate to the same CDR3. The rearrangement joins TRBV5-1 to TRBJ2-7; 10 positions match TRBD1. This CDR3 spans 15 amino acids. Per germline, CDR1 SGHRS and CDR2 YFSETQ. V dropped 4 bases and J dropped 3; count of bases not matched to a gene: 7. For the CDR3, the DNA is TGCGCCAGCAGCCGAGAGACAGGGGGCTTCTACGAGCAGTACTTC. It encodes CASSRETGGFYEQYF.

The chain joins TRBV4-3 to TRBJ2-3; D may be TRBD1 (5 bases). The CDR3 sequence is 15 residues long. The V end was cut by 2 bases, the J end by 0 bases, with 9 bases between. Germline V gene lookup returns CDR1 LGHNA and CDR2 YSLEER. The CDR3 nucleotides are TGCGCCAGCAGCCAAATAGGGGCCAGCACAGATACGCAGTATTTT. Amino acid sequence: CASSQIGASTDTQYF.

This sequence joins TRBV11-2 and TRBJ2-7; 9 positions match TRBD1. This CDR3 has 17 amino acids. Germline loops: CDR1 SGHAT, CDR2 FQNNGV. V shed 1 base and J 2 bases; nucleotides not matched to a gene: 9. In DNA form, the CDR3 reads TGTGCCAGCAGCTTAGTGCCCGGGACAGGGCAGACCTACGAGCAGTACTTC. Encoded protein: CASSLVPGTGQTYEQYF.

The chain employs TRBV27 and TRBJ2-5; no clear D. This CDR3 region has 14 residues. The germline gives CDR1 MNHEY, CDR2 SMNVEV (reference sequence). The CDR3 region is CARRNWGTQETQYF. Here the CDR3 DNA reads TGTGCTCGGCGGAATTGGGGAACTCAAGAGACCCAGTACTTC.